Each of the 4 T cell receptor beta chains below was sequenced from the same sample in a study of shared clonotypes between healthy human individuals. Positively selected for CCR7, the CD45RO-negative cells used as naive CD8 cells excluded terminally differentiated effector memory CD45RA+ cells. Sequenced by immunoSEQ multiplex PCR; TCRdb stores in-frame clones only, minus some. The table shows about 2,100,000 clones, with 93% occurring only once. What was sequenced was naive CD8+ T cells from PBMCs. These receptors all come from a man younger than 35 in good health. Some clones in this sample may be carry-over from other donors' samples.

This clone was observed a single time. The chain couples TRBV7-9 to TRBJ2-7, with TRBD2 matching over 11 bases. Germline CDR1 reads SEHNR; CDR2 reads FQNEAQ (reference sequence). V lost 5 bases to trimming and J lost 4 bases; unmatched junction nucleotides: 7. The CDR3 has 15 residues. The CDR3 protein is CASSLSTSGKYEQYF. CDR3 bases: TGTGCCAGCAGCCTGTCGACTAGCGGGAAATACGAGCAGTACTTC. The variable domain in full, completed from reference TRBV7-9 and TRBJ2-7, reads DTGVSQNPRHKITKRGQNVTFRCDPISEHNRLYWYRQTLGQGPEFLTYFQNEAQLEKSRLLSDRFSAERPKGSFSTLEIQRTEQGDSAMYLCASSLSTSGKYEQYFGPGTRLTVT.

This chain links TRBV9 with TRBJ2-7; D not resolved. The CDR3 has 16 residues. Trimming removed 0 bases at V and 0 bases at J, with 13 bases between. The germline CDR1 and CDR2 sequences are SGDLS and YYNGEE. The CDR3, as DNA: TGTGCCAGCAGCGTAGGTGGCAGCCCGAGCTCCTACGAGCAGTACTTC. Encoded protein: CASSVGGSPSSYEQYF.

V and J are TRBV9 and TRBJ2-3, with D hard to call. CDR1 SGDLS and CDR2 YYNGEE come from the germline V gene. The CDR3 contains 16 residues. Trimming removed 3 bases at V and 2 bases at J, with 16 bases between. In DNA, the CDR3 is TGTGCCAGCAGCGAGGCGACCCATACACACACAGATACGCAGTATTTT. It specifies CASSEATHTHTDTQYF.

This chain connects TRBV2 to TRBJ2-7; D unclear. Germline V gene data show CDR1 as SNHLY and CDR2 as FYNNEI. The CDR3 extends over 13 amino acids. The V gene lost 5 bases and the J gene lost 3 bases, with 11 bases spanning the gap. The CDR3 reads CASSPTDGYEQYF. Written as DNA, the CDR3 is TGTGCCAGCAGTCCAACCGACGGCTACGAGCAGTACTTC.